This TCR beta chain was obtained from a study of blood T cell repertoires in COVID-19. Whole-study context: Acute-phase and convalescent COVID-19 samples originated in the United States, Italy and Spain. From T cells, B-cell-depleted T cells, or PBMCs came the material, which was cDNA or gDNA.

Original processing notes: Quantification of nucleated cells was approximated via reference gene primer amplification. Using immunoSEQ multiplex PCR, the repertoire was profiled, and TCRdb retains in-frame clones only, with some absent. The V and J calls and clone size were taken over from that table, and D and trimming were inferred from the DNA. This table holds some 130,000 clones, 85% found once. The sequencing sample was made of peripheral blood. The sequence derives from a man older than 75 with acute or convalescent COVID-19.

The CDR3 spells CSVALAMPGANVLTF. Written as DNA, the CDR3 is TGCAGCGTTGCGCTAGCGATGCCTGGGGCCAACGTCCTGACTTTC. The chain links TRBV29-1 to TRBJ2-6, with TRBD2 as a possible D gene (6 bases). The germline gives CDR1 SQVTM, CDR2 ANQGSEA. V lost 4 bases and J lost 2, with 12 bases in between. The CDR3 contains 15 residues.